This TCR beta chain was recovered during a study of T cells in Graves' hyperthyroidism and ophthalmopathy. The CDR3 consists of 15 residues. Germline lookup yields CDR1 SGHTA and CDR2 FQGNSA. Trimming stripped 1 base from V and 1 base from J, with 10 bases between. Using RNA transcripts as the source, TCR beta CDR3 regions were amplified. The HTBI primer set was used in a first-round RT-PCR of the TCR CDR3. MiXCR, applied by TCRdb to the multiplex PCR reads, yields one record per CDR3 protein. The repertoire has 500,000 to 800,000 distinct CDR3 sequences, about 45% of them found once; the top ten carry roughly 6.5%. This clonotype was picked up many times. The antigen is not known. A patient was excluded if there was uncontrolled infection, other autoimmune disease, pregnancy or lactation. Used for diagnoses were clinical symptoms, serum thyroxine and TRAb, thyroid ultrasound and orbital computed tomography.

Study-level results: The majority of expanded thyroid clonotypes above 0.001 also appeared in blood. A model built on 13 V-J features separated ophthalmopathy from stable hyperthyroidism.

The genes are TRBV7-2 and TRBJ1-1; TRBD1 is a possible D gene (5 bases). The sequenced material came from peripheral blood or thyroid tissue (not recorded which). This sequence was found in an adult man with Graves' disease, either hyperthyroidism or ophthalmopathy (not recorded which). CDR3 DNA: TGTGCCAGCAGCTTAGGGGGACGGGAGAACACTGAAGCTTTCTTT. Amino acid sequence: CASSLGGRENTEAFF.